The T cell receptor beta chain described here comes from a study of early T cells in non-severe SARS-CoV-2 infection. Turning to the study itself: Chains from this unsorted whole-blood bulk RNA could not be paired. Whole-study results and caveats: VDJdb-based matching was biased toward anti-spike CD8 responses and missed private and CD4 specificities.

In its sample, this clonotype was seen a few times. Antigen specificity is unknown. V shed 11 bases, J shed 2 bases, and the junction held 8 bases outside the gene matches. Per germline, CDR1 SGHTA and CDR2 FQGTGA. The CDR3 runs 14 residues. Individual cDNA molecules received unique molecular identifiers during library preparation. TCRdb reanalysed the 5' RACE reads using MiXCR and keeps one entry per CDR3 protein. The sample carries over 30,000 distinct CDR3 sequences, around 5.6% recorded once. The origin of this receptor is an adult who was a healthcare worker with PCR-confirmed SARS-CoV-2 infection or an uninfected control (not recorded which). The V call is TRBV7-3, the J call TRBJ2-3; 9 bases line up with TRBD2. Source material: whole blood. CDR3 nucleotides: TGTGCCGGAATTCTAGCGGGGACCACAGATACGCAGTATTTT. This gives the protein CAGILAGTTDTQYF. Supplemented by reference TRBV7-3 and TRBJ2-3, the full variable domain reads GAGVSQTPSNKVTEKGKYVELRCDPISGHTALYWYRQSLGQGPEFLIYFQGTGAADDSGLPNDRFFAVRPEGSVSTLKIQRTERGDSAVYLCAGILAGTTDTQYFGPGTRLTVL.